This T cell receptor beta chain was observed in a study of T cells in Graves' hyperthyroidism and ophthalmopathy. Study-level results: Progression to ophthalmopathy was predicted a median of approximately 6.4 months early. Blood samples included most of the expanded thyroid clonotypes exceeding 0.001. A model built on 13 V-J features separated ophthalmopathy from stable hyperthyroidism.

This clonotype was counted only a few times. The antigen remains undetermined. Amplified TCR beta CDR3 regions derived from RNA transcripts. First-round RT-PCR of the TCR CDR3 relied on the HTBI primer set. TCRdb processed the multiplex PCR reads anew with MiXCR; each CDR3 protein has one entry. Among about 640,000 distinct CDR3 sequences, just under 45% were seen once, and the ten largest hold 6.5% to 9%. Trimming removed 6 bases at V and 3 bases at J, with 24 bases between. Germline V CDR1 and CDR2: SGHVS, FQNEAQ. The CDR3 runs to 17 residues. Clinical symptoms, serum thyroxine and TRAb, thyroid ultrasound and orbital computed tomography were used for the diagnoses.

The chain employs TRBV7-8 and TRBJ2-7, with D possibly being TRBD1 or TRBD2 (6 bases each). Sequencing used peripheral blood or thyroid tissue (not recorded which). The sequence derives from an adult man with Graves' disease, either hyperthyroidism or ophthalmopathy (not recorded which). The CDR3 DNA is TGTGCCAGCAGTTGGGACGGACTACGGGACATTTGCTACGAGCAGTACTTC. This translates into CASSWDGLRDICYEQYF. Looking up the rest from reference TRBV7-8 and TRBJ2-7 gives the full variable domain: GAGVSQSPRYKVAKRGQDVALRCDPISGHVSLFWYQQALGQGPEFLTYFQNEAQLDKSGLPSDRFFAERPEGSVSTLKIQRTQQEDSAVYLCASSWDGLRDICYEQYFGPGTRLTVT.